These 10 T cell receptor beta chains were all obtained from the same sample, sequenced in a study of early T cells in non-severe SARS-CoV-2 infection. TCRdb reanalysed the 5' RACE reads using MiXCR and keeps one entry per CDR3 protein. The sample has more than 90,000 distinct CDR3 sequences; roughly 13% are singletons. The sample consisted of whole blood. These receptor sequences come from an adult who was a healthcare worker with PCR-confirmed SARS-CoV-2 infection or an uninfected control (not recorded which).

This clonotype was detected ten times or more. This CDR3 reads CASSYLGRIYTEAFF. CDR3 DNA: TGTGCCAGCAGTTACTTAGGACGGATATACACTGAAGCTTTCTTT. The chain has TRBV6-2 or TRBV6-3 and TRBJ1-1; D is uncertain. This CDR3 is built from 15 residues. Germline V gene data show CDR1 as MNHEY and CDR2 as SVGEGT. Trimming left V 1 base short and J 3 bases short, with 12 bases between.

The chain combines TRBV10-2 with TRBJ1-3; D possibly corresponds to TRBD1 (5 bases). The ends were cut back, 3 bases at V and 1 base at J, with 13 bases in the middle. The CDR3 sequence is 16 residues long. In germline, CDR1 is WSHSY, CDR2 SAAADI. The DNA for the CDR3 is TGCGCCAGCAGTGATCGGTTTGGGGGTTCTGGAAACACCATATATTTT. Protein: CASSDRFGGSGNTIYF.

This rearrangement joins TRBV4-1 to TRBJ2-7; perhaps TRBD1 as D (5 bases). Trimming cost V 7 bases and J 3 bases, with 10 bases left between them. This CDR3 region has 12 residues. CDR1 is MGHRA, CDR2 YSYEKL, per germline. CDR3 in DNA: TGCGCCAGCAAAGGGGCTGGCTACGAGCAGTACTTC. Its protein product is CASKGAGYEQYF.

In its sample, this clonotype was seen many times. The chain recombines TRBV19 with TRBJ1-2; the D gene is possibly TRBD1 (5 bases). The CDR3 runs to 14 residues. V was trimmed by 6 bases and J by 3 bases, leaving 14 bases between them. The germline gives CDR1 LNHDA, CDR2 SQIVND (reference sequence). This chain's CDR3 is CASRPHDRDYGYTF. The CDR3 DNA sequence: TGTGCCAGTAGGCCCCACGACAGAGACTATGGCTACACCTTC.

A few counts support this clonotype. This rearrangement joins TRBV20-1 to TRBJ1-5; D is perhaps TRBD1 (5 bases). Germline CDR1 DFQATT, CDR2 SNEGSKA (reference sequence). V lost 3 bases and J 1 base, leaving 13 bases between the germline ends. The CDR3 loop spans 15 amino acids. Here the CDR3 DNA reads TGCAGTGCTAGCCCCGGGGGGAAGAGCAATCAGCCCCAGCATTTT. This sequence encodes CSASPGGKSNQPQHF.

Only a few counts were recorded for this clonotype. V and J are TRBV20-1 and TRBJ1-5; D unclear. CDR1 is DFQATT and CDR2 is SNEGSKA in the germline V gene (reference sequence). The CDR3 has 12 residues. The ends were cut back, 2 bases at V and 1 base at J, with 3 bases in the middle. The CDR3 region is CSARRSNQPQHF. As DNA, the CDR3 is TGCAGTGCTAGACGGAGCAATCAGCCCCAGCATTTT.

This clonotype has at least ten counts. The chain carries TRBV2 and TRBJ1-2; 7 nucleotides line up with TRBD1. The CDR3 contains 13 residues. V shed 6 bases and J 8 bases; nucleotides not matched to a gene: 9. Germline V lookup: CDR1 SNHLY, CDR2 FYNNEI. This CDR3 reads CASSPVRQGGYTF. As DNA, the CDR3 is TGTGCCAGCAGCCCCGTCCGACAGGGCGGCTACACCTTC.

This chain joins TRBV6-6 and TRBJ2-7; 9 bases fit TRBD1. J gave up 5 bases and V 2 bases, and 10 bases lay outside the gene matches. This CDR3 comprises 16 residues. Per germline, CDR1 MNHNY and CDR2 SVGAGI (reference sequence). The CDR3 DNA reads TGTGCCAGCAGTTACCCCACCGGGACAGGGAGGGACGAGCAGTACTTC. Residues: CASSYPTGTGRDEQYF.

This chain connects TRBV6-1 to TRBJ2-2; no reliable D call. V was pared by 4 bases and J by 8 bases, with 8 bases between. The CDR3 covers 12 residues. The germline CDR1 and CDR2 sequences are MNHNS and SASEGT. The CDR3 DNA is TGTGCCAGCAGTGTTCGAGGTGGGGAGCTGTTTTTT. Its translation is CASSVRGGELFF.

This clonotype has just a few counts. V usage is TRBV3-2 and J usage is TRBJ2-7; the table names TRBD1, a call not compared with the DNA. TRBV3-2 is an annotated pseudogene. The CDR3 is 19 residues long. The CDR3 coding sequence is TGTGCCAGCAGCCAAGATTGCGGCTGGCGACAGGTCGGCTCCTACGAGCAGTACTTC. Protein sequence: CASSQDCGWRQVGSYEQYF.